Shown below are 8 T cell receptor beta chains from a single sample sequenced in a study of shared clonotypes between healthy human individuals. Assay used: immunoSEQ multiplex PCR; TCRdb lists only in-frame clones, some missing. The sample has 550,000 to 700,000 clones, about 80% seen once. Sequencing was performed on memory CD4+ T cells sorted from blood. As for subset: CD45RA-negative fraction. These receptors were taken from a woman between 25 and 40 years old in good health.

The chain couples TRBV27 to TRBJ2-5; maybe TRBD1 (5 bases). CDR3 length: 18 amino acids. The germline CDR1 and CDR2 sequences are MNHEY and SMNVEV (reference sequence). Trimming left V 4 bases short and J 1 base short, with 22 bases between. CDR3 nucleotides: TGTGCCAGCAGTTCCCCCCTACATCACAGGATCTTCCAAGAGACCCAGTACTTC. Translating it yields CASSSPLHHRIFQETQYF.

CDR3 sequence: CASSNRDREAGYTF. The CDR3 DNA reads as TGTGCCAGCAGCAACCGGGACAGGGAAGCTGGCTACACCTTC. V usage is TRBV11-2 and J usage is TRBJ1-2; 9 positions match TRBD1. This CDR3 spans 14 amino acids. From germline, CDR1 is SGHAT and CDR2 FQNNGV. J was trimmed by 7 bases and V by 5 bases; bases with no gene match: 8.

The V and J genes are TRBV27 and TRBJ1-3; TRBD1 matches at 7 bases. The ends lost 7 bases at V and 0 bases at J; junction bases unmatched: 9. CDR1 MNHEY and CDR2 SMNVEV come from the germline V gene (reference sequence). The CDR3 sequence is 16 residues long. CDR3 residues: CASIQGSPSSGNTIYF. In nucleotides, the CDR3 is TGTGCCAGCATACAGGGGTCCCCGAGCTCTGGAAACACCATATATTTT.

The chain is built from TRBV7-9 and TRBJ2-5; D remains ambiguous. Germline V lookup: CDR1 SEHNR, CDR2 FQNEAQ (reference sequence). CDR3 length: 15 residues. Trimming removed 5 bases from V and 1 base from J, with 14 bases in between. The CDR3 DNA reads TGTGCCAGCAGCCCGGAGTCTTTGCGCCAAGAGACCCAGTACTTC. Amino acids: CASSPESLRQETQYF.

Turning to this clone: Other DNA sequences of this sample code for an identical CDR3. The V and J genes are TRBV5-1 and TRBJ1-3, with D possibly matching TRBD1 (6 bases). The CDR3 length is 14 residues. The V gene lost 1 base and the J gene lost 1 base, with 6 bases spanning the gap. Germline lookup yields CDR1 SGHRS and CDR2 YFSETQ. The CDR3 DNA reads TGCGCCAGCAGCTTGACAGGGTCTGGAAACACCATATATTTT. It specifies CASSLTGSGNTIYF.

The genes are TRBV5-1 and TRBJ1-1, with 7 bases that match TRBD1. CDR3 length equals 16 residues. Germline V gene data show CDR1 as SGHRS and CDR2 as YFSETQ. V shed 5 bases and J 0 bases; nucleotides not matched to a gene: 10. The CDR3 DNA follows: TGCGCCAGCAGGGATAATAGGGGGCGCGTGAACACTGAAGCTTTCTTT. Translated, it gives CASRDNRGRVNTEAFF.

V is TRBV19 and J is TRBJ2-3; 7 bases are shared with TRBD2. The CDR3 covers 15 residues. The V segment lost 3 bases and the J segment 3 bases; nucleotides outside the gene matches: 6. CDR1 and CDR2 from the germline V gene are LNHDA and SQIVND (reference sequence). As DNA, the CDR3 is TGTGCCAGTAGTATTGAGGGAGGGTGGACAGATACGCAGTATTTT. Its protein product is CASSIEGGWTDTQYF.

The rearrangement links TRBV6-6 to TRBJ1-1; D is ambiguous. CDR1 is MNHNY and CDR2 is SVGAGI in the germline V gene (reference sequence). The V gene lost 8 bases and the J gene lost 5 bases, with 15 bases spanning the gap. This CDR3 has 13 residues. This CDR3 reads CASGSSGQTEAFF. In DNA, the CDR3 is TGTGCCAGCGGATCCTCTGGGCAAACTGAAGCTTTCTTT.